This T cell receptor (beta chain) was sequenced in a study of human CD4 T cells and Enterobacteriaceae (dated by TCRdb to the early 2020s). Memory CD4+ T cells, defined as all CD4+ cells except CD45RA+CCR7+CD95- naive cells, were FACS-sorted on a FACSAria III to over 95% purity. Blood from healthy donors was obtained from blood donation centers in Switzerland. Total CD4+ T cells and monocytes were enriched by positive selection with CD4 and CD14 magnetic microbeads. CD8+, CD14+, CD16+, CD56+, CD19+ and CD25-bright cells were excluded before sorting. In a couple of blood donors, total memory CD4+ T cells were sequenced directly ex vivo to assess in vivo expansion of bacteria-reactive clonotypes. Isolation of peripheral blood mononuclear cells from donor blood was performed with Ficoll-Paque Plus. Trimming removed 3 bases from V and 1 base from J, leaving 9 bases between the germline ends. The cysteine opens and the phenylalanine closes a CDR3 of 14 amino acids. Kept here is only the CDR3 DNA, which spans 42 bases and is read in frame from base 1. CDR1 SGHTA and CDR2 FQGNSA are derived from the germline V gene.

As regards this clone: The specificity of this receptor is unknown. Base qualities are not recorded, but no much larger clone differs from it by a single base.

Paper-wide results and their limitations: Compared with specific clonotypes, broadly cross-reactive clonotypes seemed more expanded ex vivo, with 11 of 19 and 21 of 34 falling in the top 5%. Reactivity of ex vivo clonotypes was inferred only by matching nucleotide sequences to CFSE-low cultures from the same donors.

Ex vivo total memory CD4+ samples were sequenced at deep level, with detection sensitivity of one cell in 200,000. Genomic DNA was extracted from cell pellets with the QIAamp DNA Micro Kit, and its quantity and purity were checked by spectrophotometry. The immunoSEQ multiplex PCR assay was used to amplify the TCR Vbeta CDR3 regions. Amplicons were sequenced on the Illumina HiSeq platform. Each retrieved sequence was 87 nucleotides long and included the CDR3 region. As for how the authors treated the data: A clonotype was defined as a unique productive TCR Vbeta nucleotide sequence and was quantified by productive template frequency from ImmunoSEQ Analyzer V3.0. Expanded clonotypes were defined by a threshold at the top 5th percentile of each frequency-ranked repertoire. The R package fossil was used to compute repertoire overlap as Chao-Jaccard, and the R package MASS was used to visualize the overlap by nonmetric multidimensional scaling. Drawn from immuneACCESS, this table holds only the in-frame rearrangements with V and J called that TCRdb kept. Clones are partly lost; checked studies trace under half to an unresolved V gene and leave the rest unexplained. From that table come the V and J calls and clone size; the DNA was used to work out D and trimming. This sample comprises just under 30,000 clones, almost 85% of them detected only once. The ten biggest clones cover over 1.5% of the sample.

The rearrangement joined TRBV7-2 to TRBJ2-5; the D gene identity is not certain. Material for sequencing was memory CD4+ T cells from blood. What the cell subset or site label conveys for this sample: total memory CD4 T cells sorted directly ex vivo, unstimulated. The source of this sequence is a human donor in good health. In nucleotide form, the sequence is TGTGCCAGCAGCTTGGGTGGGTCCCAAGAGACCCAGTACTTC. Translated, it gives CASSLGGSQETQYF. Outside the CDR3, residues come from the reference TRBV7-2 and TRBJ2-5 proteins, so the full variable domain is: GAGVSQSPSNKVTEKGKDVELRCDPISGHTALYWYRQSLGQGLEFLIYFQGNSAPDKSGLPSDRFSAERTGGSVSTLTIQRTQQEDSAVYLCASSLGGSQETQYFGPGTRLLVL.